This entry concerns a single T cell receptor beta chain. Which antigen it targets is not known. The sample holds no much larger clone one base away, and base qualities are not on file. To be included, a participant needed at least one PBMC sample from before ART initiation plus at least two post-ART samples. Treatment was received in the United States of America by all participants with HIV. Before DNA extraction, cryopreserved samples containing 1-10 million PBMC were thawed and washed. At the time of the earliest PBMC sample, participants with HIV were aged between about 20 and 54 years. Each participant contributed PBMC samples from 1-4 timepoints before ART initiation and 2-8 timepoints after ART initiation, with a median of 7 samples. For every participant, serial HIV viral load, CD4+ T-cell count, ART history and demographic data were obtained. Genomic DNA was extracted from unsorted PBMC with a Qiagen kit on a QIAcube, with processing performed in batches of 12 samples.

The immunoSEQ hsTCRB v3.0 assay was used at survey level resolution to sequence the TRB variable region. The target sequencing depth for TRB was about 40,000-55,000 T-cell genomes per sample. An Illumina MiSeq with a v3 150-cycle kit was used to sequence the pooled TRB libraries. For the original study's pipeline: Repertoire analysis ran in R within a reproducible Nextflow workflow covering QC, data transformation and analysis. LymphoSeq2, an R package for exploring AIRR-Seq data, was used to implement custom analyses. Several samples that yielded fewer than 5000 total TRB sequences were excluded, so that some 190 HIV repertoires were analyzed. Among the 188 retained HIV repertoires, 55 to 65 were collected before ART initiation and approximately 130 were collected after ART initiation. Each repertoire was downsampled to 5000 TRB nucleotide sequences, and summary statistics were averaged across 100 downsampling iterations. Only TRB sequences with CDR3 regions of at least seven amino acids were retained for analysis. Two measures captured diversity: a Shannon entropy-derived clonality score and the Gini coefficient. Repertoire networks linked the top 5000 CDR3 amino acid sequences whenever two sequences differed by an edit distance of one. Antigen specificity groups and MHC restriction were predicted for TRB CDR3 amino acid sequences with GLIPH2. To flag known associations with CMV, EBV, HIV or tissue antigens, CDR3 amino acid sequences were compared against VDJdb and McPAS-TCR. Pre-ART, post-ART and control groups were compared with Wilcoxon signed-rank tests and Holm-Bonferroni correction. What TCRdb holds here is the immuneACCESS table cut down to in-frame rearrangements. Part of the clones is not present; checked against another copy, under half of the missing clones reflect an unresolved V gene, and the others are unexplained. The DNA gave D and trimming, while V, J and clone size come from that table. The sample table shows tens of thousands of clones, and roughly 85% are seen once. 8% to 11% of the sample is held by the ten biggest clonotypes.

The data derive from a study of long-term antiretroviral therapy in people with HIV (dated by TCRdb to the early 2020s). Describing the broader study: The earliest samples were collected roughly a decade before the 2015 WHO recommendation for immediate ART, at a time when ART was usually postponed until CD4 counts fell. A retrospective serial study tested whether changes in peripheral blood TRB repertoire composition and diversity were associated with ART initiation and durable HIV suppression. A total of 150 to 200 cryopreserved PBMC samples came from approximately 30 adults with confirmed HIV infection and were collected serially over a mean of roughly six years (range 1-12). Among the 30 to 35 participants with HIV, eleven to twelve were female. No cross-contamination during QIAcube processing was shown when test extractions of a monoclonal T-cell line were performed alongside about 33 polyclonal samples.

The CDR3 runs 12 amino acids, cysteine and phenylalanine included. Only the CDR3 part of the read is kept: 36 bases, read in frame from the first base. V is reduced by 8 bases and J by 4 bases, leaving a spacing of 9 bases between them. According to the germline V gene (reference sequence), CDR1 reads SEHNR and CDR2 reads FQNEAQ. Study-level results and caveats: Inferences about post-ART repertoire changes are limited because no data were available on ART adherence, viral resistance or therapy changes. Narrower CDR3 length ranges were observed in HIV repertoires than in controls, and an antigen-experienced repertoire with only a slight naive shift after ART was suggested by the network structure. The repertoire was dominated across all time points by expanded TRB clones identified before ART initiation, although this dominance was seen to fluctuate and to decrease in many PLHIV after ART. The samples span the years 2004 to 2017, and the ART regimens used may be less effective than current regimens. Because pre-ART samples had limited cell numbers, profiling was done on unsorted PBMC rather than on sorted CD4+ and CD8+ T cells. Since PBMC availability was limited, sequencing covered only the TCR beta chain, with no alpha chain pairing. Starting ART was linked to a significant rise in TRB diversity, yet even with long-term ART the diversity remained significantly lower than in transplant donor controls.

Sequencing was performed on unsorted PBMCs, taken 2.2 years after starting antiretroviral therapy. The clonotype comes from a man younger than 35 with HIV. The chain was built from TRBV7-9 and TRBJ2-1; 6 matching bases give a weak D call of TRBD2. Here is the DNA: TGTGCCAGCCGCGGGGAGTACAATGAGCAGTTCTTC. The encoded protein is CASRGEYNEQFF. The full variable domain, completed from the reference TRBV7-9 and TRBJ2-1 proteins outside the CDR3, reads DTGVSQNPRHKITKRGQNVTFRCDPISEHNRLYWYRQTLGQGPEFLTYFQNEAQLEKSRLLSDRFSAERPKGSFSTLEIQRTEQGDSAMYLCASRGEYNEQFFGPGTRLTVL.